The source of this T cell receptor (beta chain) is a study of shared clonotypes between healthy human individuals. Clones were read by immunoSEQ multiplex PCR, and TCRdb kept only the in-frame ones, dropping some. The sample has roughly 890,000 clones, 80% to 95% seen once. V gave up 4 bases and J gave up 5 bases; unmatched junction bases: 11. The CDR3 has 16 residues. Germline loops: CDR1 KGHSH, CDR2 LQKENI. Naivety among CD8 cells was defined by CD45RO negativity and positive CCR7 selection, thereby excluding terminally differentiated effector memory CD45RA+ cells. The source of this sequence is a man younger than 45 in good health. The chain employs TRBV18 and TRBJ2-7; 10 positions match TRBD1. The material sequenced was naive CD8+ T cells sorted from blood. CDR3 nucleotides: TGTGCCAGCTCACGGGAATCCGGGACAGGGGACAACGAGCAGTACTTC. It translates to CASSRESGTGDNEQYF.